The 9 T cell receptor beta chains in this list originate from one sample, sequenced in a study of T cells in Graves' hyperthyroidism and ophthalmopathy. The CDR3 regions of TCR beta were amplified from RNA transcripts. HTBI primers were the set used in a first-round RT-PCR of the TCR CDR3. TCRdb redid the calling of the multiplex PCR reads with MiXCR, one entry per CDR3 protein. The data show under 350,000 distinct CDR3 sequences, 15% to 20% seen once. The specimen was blood. The receptor source for this set is a woman aged 45-65 years with Graves' hyperthyroidism.

This clonotype was recorded many times. This chain links TRBV6-1 with TRBJ2-1; TRBD2 agrees at 12 bases. CDR1 is MNHNS and CDR2 is SASEGT in the germline V gene. V shed 3 bases, J shed 4 bases, and the junction held 1 base outside the gene matches. The CDR3 is made up of 15 amino acids. The CDR3 region has the DNA TGTGCCAGCAGTGAGACTAGCGGGAGTTACAATGAGCAGTTCTTC. It encodes CASSETSGSYNEQFF.

The V call is TRBV5-8, the J call TRBJ1-1, with 7 bases lining up with TRBD1. Germline trimming cut 5 bases from V and 3 bases from J; bases unmatched to any gene: 10. This CDR3 is 15 amino acids long. Germline V gives CDR1 SGHTS, CDR2 YDEGEE. CDR3 protein: CASRSRDSRDTEAFF. The CDR3 DNA reads as TGTGCCAGCAGGTCAAGGGACAGTAGGGACACTGAAGCTTTCTTT.

The chain links TRBV30 to TRBJ2-7; D may be TRBD2 (6 bases). This CDR3 has 16 residues. Trimming removed 2 bases at V and 1 base at J, with 18 bases between. Per the germline V gene, CDR1 is GTSNPN and CDR2 is SVGIG (reference sequence). The CDR3 nucleotides read TGTGCCTGGAGTCCCCCCGGGGCGGGATCATCCTACGAGCAGTACTTC. Translation: CAWSPPGAGSSYEQYF.

This clonotype was counted at least ten times. The chain combines TRBV11-3 with TRBJ2-1, with TRBD2 matching 8 bases. From germline, CDR1 is SGHNT and CDR2 YENEEA. There are 13 residues in the CDR3. Trimming cost V 5 bases and J 5 bases; bases outside gene matches: 2. The CDR3 region is CASSIAGNNEQFF. The CDR3 bases are TGTGCCAGCAGCATAGCGGGAAACAATGAGCAGTTCTTC.

In its sample, this clonotype was seen many times. This sequence joins TRBV27 and TRBJ2-3, with D possibly being TRBD2 (6 bases). This CDR3 contains 18 residues. V shed 1 base and J shed 4 bases, with 21 bases lying between them. CDR1 is MNHEY, CDR2 SMNVEV, per germline (reference sequence). Written as DNA, the CDR3 is TGTGCCAGCAGTTTATTTGGAGGGGTCGGGGGTCCGGCAGATACGCAGTATTTT. Its protein product is CASSLFGGVGGPADTQYF.

This clonotype was counted ten times or more. The chain combines TRBV2 with TRBJ2-3, with D maybe TRBD1 (5 bases). This CDR3 spans 15 amino acids. V was trimmed by 4 bases and J by 0 bases, leaving 11 bases between them. The germline gives CDR1 SNHLY, CDR2 FYNNEI. CDR3 DNA sequence: TGTGCCAGCAGTGCCATGACAGCTAGCACAGATACGCAGTATTTT. Translated: CASSAMTASTDTQYF.

The chain links TRBV2 to TRBJ2-1, with TRBD1 matching over 9 bases. V gave up 8 bases and J gave up 8 bases; unmatched junction bases: 4. Germline CDR1 reads SNHLY; CDR2 reads FYNNEI. The CDR3 extends over 12 amino acids. CDR3 sequence (DNA): TGTGCCAGCTTGGGACAGGGATATGAGCAGTTCTTC. This sequence encodes CASLGQGYEQFF.

This clonotype was detected ten times or more. The CDR3 coding sequence is TGTGCCAGCAGTTTGGGCGGCAGACTAAGCTACGAGCAGTACTTC. Translating it yields CASSLGGRLSYEQYF. The rearrangement uses TRBV28 and TRBJ2-7; possible D gene TRBD2, 5 bases. Trimming left V 3 bases short and J 3 bases short, with 15 bases between. Germline V CDR1 and CDR2: MDHEN, SYDVKM. CDR3 length: 15 amino acids.

This rearrangement joins TRBV5-1 to TRBJ2-1, with a possible D match to TRBD2 (5 bases). This CDR3 comprises 14 residues. Germline-derived CDR1 and CDR2 are SGHRS and YFSETQ. V gave up 4 bases and J gave up 4 bases, with 12 bases separating them. CDR3 amino acids: CASSNRPGYNEQFF. The CDR3 DNA reads as TGCGCCAGCAGCAATAGACCGGGGTACAATGAGCAGTTCTTC.